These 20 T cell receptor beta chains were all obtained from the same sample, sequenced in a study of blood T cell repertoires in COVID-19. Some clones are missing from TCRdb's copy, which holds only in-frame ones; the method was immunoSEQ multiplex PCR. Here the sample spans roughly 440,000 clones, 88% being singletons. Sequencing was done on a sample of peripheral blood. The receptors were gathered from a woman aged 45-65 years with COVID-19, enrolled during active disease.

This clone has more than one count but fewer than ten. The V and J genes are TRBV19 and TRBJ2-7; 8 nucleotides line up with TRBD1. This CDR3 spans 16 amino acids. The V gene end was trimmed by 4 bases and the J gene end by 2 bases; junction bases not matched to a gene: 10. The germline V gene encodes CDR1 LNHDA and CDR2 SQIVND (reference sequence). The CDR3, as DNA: TGTGCCAGTAGTAAGGCAGGGGGCCTGACCGCCTACGAGCAGTACTTC. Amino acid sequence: CASSKAGGLTAYEQYF.

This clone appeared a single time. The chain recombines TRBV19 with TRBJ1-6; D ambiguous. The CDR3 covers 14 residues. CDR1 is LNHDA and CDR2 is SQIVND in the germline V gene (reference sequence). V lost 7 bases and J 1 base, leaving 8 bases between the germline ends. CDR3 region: CASKRESYNSPLHF. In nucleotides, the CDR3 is TGTGCCAGTAAGAGAGAGTCCTATAATTCACCCCTCCACTTT.

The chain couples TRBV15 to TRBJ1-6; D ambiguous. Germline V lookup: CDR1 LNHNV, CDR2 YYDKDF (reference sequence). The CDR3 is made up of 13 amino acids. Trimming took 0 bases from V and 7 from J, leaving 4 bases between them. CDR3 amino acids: CATSRELNSPLHF. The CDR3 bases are TGTGCCACCAGCAGAGAGTTAAATTCACCCCTCCACTTT.

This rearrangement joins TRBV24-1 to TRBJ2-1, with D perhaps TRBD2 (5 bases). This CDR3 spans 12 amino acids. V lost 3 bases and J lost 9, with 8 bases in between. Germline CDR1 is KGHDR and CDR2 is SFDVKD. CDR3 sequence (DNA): TGTGCCACCAGTGATGCCCGGGGTGAGCAGTTCTTC. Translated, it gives CATSDARGEQFF.

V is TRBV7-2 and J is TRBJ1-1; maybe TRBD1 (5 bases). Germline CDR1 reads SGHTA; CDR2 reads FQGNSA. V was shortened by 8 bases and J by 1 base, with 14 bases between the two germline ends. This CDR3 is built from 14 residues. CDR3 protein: CASSMGPTNTEAFF. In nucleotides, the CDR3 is TGTGCCAGCTCCATGGGGCCGACGAACACTGAAGCTTTCTTT.

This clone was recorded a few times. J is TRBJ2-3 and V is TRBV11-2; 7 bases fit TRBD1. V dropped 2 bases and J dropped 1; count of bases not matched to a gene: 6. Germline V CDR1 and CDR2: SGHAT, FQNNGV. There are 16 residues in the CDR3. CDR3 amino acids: CASSLTGDAGTDTQYF. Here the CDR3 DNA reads TGTGCCAGCAGCTTAACAGGGGACGCGGGCACAGATACGCAGTATTTT.

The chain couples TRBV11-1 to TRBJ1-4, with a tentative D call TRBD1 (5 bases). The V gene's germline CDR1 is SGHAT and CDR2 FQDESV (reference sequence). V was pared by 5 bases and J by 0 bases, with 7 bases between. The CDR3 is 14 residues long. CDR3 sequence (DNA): TGTGCCAGCAGCCCAGGGTCAACTAATGAAAAACTGTTTTTT. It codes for CASSPGSTNEKLFF.

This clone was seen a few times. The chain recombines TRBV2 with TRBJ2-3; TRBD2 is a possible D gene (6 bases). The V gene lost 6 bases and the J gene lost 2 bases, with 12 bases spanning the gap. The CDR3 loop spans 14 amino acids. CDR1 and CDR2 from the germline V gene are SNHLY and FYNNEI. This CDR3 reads CASSRAGFTDTQYF. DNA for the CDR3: TGTGCCAGCAGCCGGGCGGGGTTCACAGATACGCAGTATTTT. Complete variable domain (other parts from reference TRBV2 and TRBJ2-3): EPEVTQTPSHQVTQMGQEVILRCVPISNHLYFYWYRQILGQKVEFLVSFYNNEISEKSEIFDDQFSVERPDGSNFTLKIRSTKLEDSAMYFCASSRAGFTDTQYFGPGTRLTVL.

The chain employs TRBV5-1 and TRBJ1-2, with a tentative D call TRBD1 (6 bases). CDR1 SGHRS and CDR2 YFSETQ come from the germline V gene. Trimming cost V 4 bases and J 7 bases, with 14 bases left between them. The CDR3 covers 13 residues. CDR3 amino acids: CASSQTGQSGYTF. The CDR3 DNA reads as TGCGCCAGCAGCCAGACAGGACAGAGTGGCTACACCTTC.

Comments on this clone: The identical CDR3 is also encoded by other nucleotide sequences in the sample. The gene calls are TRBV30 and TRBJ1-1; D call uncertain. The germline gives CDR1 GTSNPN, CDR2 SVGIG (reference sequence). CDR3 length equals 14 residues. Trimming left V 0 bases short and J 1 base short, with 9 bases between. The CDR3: CAWSVRGGNTEAFF. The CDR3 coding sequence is TGTGCCTGGAGTGTACGGGGAGGGAACACTGAAGCTTTCTTT. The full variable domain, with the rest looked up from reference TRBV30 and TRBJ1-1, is SQTIHQWPATLVQPVGSPLSLECTVEGTSNPNLYWYRQAAGRGLQLLFYSVGIGQISSEVPQNLSASRPQDRQFILSSKKLLLSDSGFYLCAWSVRGGNTEAFFGQGTRLTVV.

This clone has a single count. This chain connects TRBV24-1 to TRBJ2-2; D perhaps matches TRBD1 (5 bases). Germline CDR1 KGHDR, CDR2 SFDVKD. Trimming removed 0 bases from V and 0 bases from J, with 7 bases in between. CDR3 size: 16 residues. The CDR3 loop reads CATSDLGRANTGELFF. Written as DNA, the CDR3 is TGTGCCACCAGTGATTTGGGCAGGGCGAACACCGGGGAGCTGTTTTTT.

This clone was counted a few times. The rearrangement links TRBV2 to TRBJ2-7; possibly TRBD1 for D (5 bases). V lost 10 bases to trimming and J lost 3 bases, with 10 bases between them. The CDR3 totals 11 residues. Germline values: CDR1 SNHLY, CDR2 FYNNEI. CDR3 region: CAITRVYEQYF. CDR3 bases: TGTGCCATTACCAGGGTCTACGAGCAGTACTTC.

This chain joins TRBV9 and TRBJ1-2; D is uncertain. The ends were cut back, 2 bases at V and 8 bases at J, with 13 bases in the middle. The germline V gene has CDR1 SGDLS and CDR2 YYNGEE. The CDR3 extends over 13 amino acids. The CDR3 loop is CASSVYPRGGYTF. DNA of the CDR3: TGTGCCAGCAGCGTTTACCCCAGAGGAGGCTACACCTTC. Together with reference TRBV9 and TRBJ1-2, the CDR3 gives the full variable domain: DSGVTQTPKHLITATGQRVTLRCSPRSGDLSVYWYQQSLDQGLQFLIQYYNGEERAKGNILERFSAQQFPDLHSELNLSSLELGDSALYFCASSVYPRGGYTFGSGTRLTVV.

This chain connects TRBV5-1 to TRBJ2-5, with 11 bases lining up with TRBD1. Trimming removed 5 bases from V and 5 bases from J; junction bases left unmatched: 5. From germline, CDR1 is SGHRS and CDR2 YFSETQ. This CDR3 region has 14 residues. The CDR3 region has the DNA TGCGCCAGCAGTAGGACAGGGGGCGGTGAGACCCAGTACTTC. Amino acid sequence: CASSRTGGGETQYF.

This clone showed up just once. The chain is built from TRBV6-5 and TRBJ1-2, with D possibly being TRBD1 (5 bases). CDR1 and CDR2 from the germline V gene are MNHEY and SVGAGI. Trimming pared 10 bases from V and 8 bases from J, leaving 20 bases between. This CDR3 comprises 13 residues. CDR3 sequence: CATSGGKGQGYTF. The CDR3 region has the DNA TGTGCCACCTCGGGGGGGAAAGGTCAAGGCTACACCTTC.

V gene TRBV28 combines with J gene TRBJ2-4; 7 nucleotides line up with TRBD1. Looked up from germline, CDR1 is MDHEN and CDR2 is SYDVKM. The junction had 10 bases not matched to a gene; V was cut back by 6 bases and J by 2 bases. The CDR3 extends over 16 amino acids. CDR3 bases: TGTGCCAGCAGCCAAATGATGACAGGGACCAAAAACATTCAGTACTTC. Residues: CASSQMMTGTKNIQYF.

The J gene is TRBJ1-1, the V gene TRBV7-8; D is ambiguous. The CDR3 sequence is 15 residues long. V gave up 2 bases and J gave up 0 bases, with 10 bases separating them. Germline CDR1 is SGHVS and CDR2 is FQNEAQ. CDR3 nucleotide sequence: TGTGCCAGCAGCTTAAGTTCAGCGTTGAACACTGAAGCTTTCTTT. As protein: CASSLSSALNTEAFF.

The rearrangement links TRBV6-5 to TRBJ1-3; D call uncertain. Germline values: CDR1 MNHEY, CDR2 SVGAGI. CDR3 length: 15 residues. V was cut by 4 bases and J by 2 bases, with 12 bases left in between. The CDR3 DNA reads TGTGCCAGCAGTTTACTTGGGGAGACTGGAAACACCATATATTTT. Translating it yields CASSLLGETGNTIYF.

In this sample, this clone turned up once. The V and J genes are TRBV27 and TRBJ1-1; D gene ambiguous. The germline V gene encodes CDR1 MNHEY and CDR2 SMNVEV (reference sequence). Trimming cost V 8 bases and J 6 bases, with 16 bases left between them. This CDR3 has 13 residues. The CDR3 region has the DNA TGTGCCAGCCGCGGGTCCTCGGGGTCTGAAGCTTTCTTT. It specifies CASRGSSGSEAFF.

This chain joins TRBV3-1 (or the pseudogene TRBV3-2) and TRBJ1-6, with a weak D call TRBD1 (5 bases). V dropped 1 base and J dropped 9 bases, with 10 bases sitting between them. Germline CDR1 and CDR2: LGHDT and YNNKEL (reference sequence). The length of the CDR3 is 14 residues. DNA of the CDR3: TGTGCCAGCAGCCAAGGCGTGGGGCCTTCACCCCTCCACTTT. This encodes CASSQGVGPSPLHF.